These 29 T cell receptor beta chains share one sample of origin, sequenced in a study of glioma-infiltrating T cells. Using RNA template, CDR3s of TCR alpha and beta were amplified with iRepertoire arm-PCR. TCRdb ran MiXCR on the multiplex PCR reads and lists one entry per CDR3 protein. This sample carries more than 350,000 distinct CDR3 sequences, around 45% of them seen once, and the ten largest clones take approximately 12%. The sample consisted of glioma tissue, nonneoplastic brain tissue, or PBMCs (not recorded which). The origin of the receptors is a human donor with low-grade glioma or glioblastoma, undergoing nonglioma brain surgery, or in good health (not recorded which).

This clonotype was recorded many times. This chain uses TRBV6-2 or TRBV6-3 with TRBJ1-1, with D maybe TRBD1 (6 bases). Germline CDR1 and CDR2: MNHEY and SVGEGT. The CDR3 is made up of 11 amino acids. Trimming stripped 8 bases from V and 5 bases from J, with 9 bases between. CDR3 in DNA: TGTGCCAGCGGGGGACAAACTGAAGCTTTCTTT. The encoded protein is CASGGQTEAFF.

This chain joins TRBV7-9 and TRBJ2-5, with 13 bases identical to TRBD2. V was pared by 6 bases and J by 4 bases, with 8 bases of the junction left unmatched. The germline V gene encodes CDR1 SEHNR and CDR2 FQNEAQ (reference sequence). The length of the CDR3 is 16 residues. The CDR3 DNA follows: TGTGCCAGCAGTCCTTACGGGACTAGCGGGGTAGAGACCCAGTACTTC. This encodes CASSPYGTSGVETQYF.

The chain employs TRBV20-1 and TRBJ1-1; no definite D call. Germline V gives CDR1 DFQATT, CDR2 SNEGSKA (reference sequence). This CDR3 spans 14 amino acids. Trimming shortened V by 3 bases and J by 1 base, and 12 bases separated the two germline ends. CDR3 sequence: CSARFGNPNTEAFF. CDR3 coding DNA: TGCAGTGCTAGGTTTGGGAACCCGAACACTGAAGCTTTCTTT.

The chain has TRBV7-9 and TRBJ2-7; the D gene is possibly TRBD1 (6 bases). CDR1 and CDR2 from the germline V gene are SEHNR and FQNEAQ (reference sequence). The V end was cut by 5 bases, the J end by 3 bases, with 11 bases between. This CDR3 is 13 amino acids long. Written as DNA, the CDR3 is TGTGCCAGCAGCCTTCGAGGGGGCTACGAGCAGTACTTC. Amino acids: CASSLRGGYEQYF.

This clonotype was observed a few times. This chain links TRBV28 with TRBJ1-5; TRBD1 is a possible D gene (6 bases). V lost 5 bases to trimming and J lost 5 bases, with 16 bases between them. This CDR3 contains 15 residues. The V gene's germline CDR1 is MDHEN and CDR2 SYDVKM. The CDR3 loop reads CASSGLTGSDQPQHF. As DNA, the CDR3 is TGTGCCAGCAGTGGCCTGACAGGCAGTGATCAGCCCCAGCATTTT.

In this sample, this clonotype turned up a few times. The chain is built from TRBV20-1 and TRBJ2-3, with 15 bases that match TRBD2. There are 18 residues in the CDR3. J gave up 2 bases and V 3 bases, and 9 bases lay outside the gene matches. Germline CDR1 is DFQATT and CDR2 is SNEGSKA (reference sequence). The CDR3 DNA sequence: TGCAGTGCTAGGAGGGGACTAGCGGGAGGCCACACCACAGATACGCAGTATTTT. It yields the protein CSARRGLAGGHTTDTQYF.

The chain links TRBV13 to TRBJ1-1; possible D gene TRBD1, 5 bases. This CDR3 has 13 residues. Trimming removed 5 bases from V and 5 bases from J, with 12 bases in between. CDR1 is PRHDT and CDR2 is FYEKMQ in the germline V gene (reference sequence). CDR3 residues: CASSPRVLTEAFF. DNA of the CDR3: TGTGCCAGCAGCCCCAGGGTATTAACTGAAGCTTTCTTT. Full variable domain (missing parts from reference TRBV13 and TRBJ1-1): AAGVIQSPRHLIKEKRETATLKCYPIPRHDTVYWYQQGPGQDPQFLISFYEKMQSDKGSIPDRFSAQQFSDYHSELNMSSLELGDSALYFCASSPRVLTEAFFGQGTRLTVV.

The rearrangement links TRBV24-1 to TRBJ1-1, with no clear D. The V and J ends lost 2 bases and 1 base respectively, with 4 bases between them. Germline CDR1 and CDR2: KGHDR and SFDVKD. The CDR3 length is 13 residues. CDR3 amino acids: CATSDYRNTEAFF. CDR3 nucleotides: TGTGCCACCAGTGATTATCGGAACACTGAAGCTTTCTTT.

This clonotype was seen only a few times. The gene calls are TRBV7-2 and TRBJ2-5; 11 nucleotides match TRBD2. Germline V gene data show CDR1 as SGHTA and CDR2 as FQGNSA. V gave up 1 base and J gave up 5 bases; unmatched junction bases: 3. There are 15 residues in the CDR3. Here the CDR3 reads CASSLVAGGVETQYF. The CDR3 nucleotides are TGTGCCAGCAGCTTAGTAGCGGGAGGGGTGGAGACCCAGTACTTC.

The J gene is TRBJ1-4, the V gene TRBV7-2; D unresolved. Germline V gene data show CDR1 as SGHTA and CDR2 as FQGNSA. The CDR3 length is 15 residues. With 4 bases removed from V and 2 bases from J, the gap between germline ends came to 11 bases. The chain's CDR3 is CASSSTVGTNEKLFF. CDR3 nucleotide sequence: TGTGCCAGCAGCTCGACTGTGGGCACTAATGAAAAACTGTTTTTT.

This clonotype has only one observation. This CDR3 reads CAKDGGLAGYNEQFF. The CDR3 region has the DNA TGTGCCAAGGATGGGGGACTAGCGGGATACAATGAGCAGTTCTTC. This chain connects TRBV6-2 or TRBV6-3 to TRBJ2-1, with 13 nucleotides matching TRBD2. CDR1 and CDR2 from the germline V gene are MNHEY and SVGEGT. The CDR3 covers 15 residues. Trimming took 10 bases from V and 4 from J; bases not matched to a gene: 7.

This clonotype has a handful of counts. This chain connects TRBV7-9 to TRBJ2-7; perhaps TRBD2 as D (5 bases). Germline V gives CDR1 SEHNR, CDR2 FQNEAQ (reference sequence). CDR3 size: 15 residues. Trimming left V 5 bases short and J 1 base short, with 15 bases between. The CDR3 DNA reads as TGTGCCAGCAGCAAGGTGTATGGACTTTCCTACGAGCAGTACTTC. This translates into CASSKVYGLSYEQYF.

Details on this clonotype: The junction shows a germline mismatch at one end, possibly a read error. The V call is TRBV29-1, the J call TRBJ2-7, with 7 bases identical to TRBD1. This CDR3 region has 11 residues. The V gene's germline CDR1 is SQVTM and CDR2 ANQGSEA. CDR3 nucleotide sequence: TGCAGCGTAGAAGGGGGCGCAGAGCAGTACTTC. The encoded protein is CSVEGGAEQYF.

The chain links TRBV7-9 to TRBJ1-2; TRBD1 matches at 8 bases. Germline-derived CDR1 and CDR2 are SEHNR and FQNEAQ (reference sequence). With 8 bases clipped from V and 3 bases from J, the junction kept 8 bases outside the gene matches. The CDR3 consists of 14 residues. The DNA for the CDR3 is TGTGCCAGCGGTCGGACAGGGACGCACTATGGCTACACCTTC. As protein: CASGRTGTHYGYTF.

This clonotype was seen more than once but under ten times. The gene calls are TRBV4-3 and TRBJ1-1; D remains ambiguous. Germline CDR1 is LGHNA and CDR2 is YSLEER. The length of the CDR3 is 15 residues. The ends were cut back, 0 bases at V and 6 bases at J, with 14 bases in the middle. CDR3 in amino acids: CASSQEGWYSAEAFF. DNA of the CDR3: TGCGCCAGCAGCCAAGAAGGGTGGTACAGCGCTGAAGCTTTCTTT.

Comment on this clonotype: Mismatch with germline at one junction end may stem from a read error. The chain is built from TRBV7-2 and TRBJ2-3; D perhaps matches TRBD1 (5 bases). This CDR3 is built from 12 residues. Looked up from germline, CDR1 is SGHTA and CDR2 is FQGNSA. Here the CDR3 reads CASSPDTDTKYF. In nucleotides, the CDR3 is TGTGCCAGCAGCCCGGACACAGATACGAAGTATTTT.

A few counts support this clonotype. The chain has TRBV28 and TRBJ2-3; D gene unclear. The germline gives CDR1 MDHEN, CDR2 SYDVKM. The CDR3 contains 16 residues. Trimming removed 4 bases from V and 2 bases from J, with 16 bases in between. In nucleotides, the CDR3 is TGTGCCAGCAGTTCCCTCCATGGCTTCTCCACAGATACGCAGTATTTT. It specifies CASSSLHGFSTDTQYF.

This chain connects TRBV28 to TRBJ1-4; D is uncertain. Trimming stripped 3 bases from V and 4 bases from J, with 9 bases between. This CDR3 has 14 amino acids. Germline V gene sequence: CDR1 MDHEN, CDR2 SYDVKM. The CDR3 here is CASSFRTFNEKLFF. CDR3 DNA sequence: TGTGCCAGCAGTTTTCGGACCTTTAATGAAAAACTGTTTTTT.

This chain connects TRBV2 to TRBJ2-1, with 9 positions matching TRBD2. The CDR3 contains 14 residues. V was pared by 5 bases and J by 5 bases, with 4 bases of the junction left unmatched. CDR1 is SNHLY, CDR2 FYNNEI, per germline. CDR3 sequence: CASSRLAEHNEQFF. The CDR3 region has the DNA TGTGCCAGCAGTCGACTAGCGGAGCACAATGAGCAGTTCTTC.

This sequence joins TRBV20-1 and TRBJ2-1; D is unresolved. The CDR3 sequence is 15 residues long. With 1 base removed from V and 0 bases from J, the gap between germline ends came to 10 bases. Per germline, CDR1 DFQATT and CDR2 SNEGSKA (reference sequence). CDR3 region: CSARVPSHSYNEQFF. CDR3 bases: TGCAGTGCTAGAGTGCCTAGTCACTCCTACAATGAGCAGTTCTTC.

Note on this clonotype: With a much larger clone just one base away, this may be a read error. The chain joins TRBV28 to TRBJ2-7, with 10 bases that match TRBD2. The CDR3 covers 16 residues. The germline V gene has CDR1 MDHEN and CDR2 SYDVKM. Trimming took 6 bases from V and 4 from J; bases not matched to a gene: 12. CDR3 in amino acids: CASRSPALAGSYEQYF. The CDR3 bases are TGTGCCAGCAGGTCCCCAGCACTAGCGGGATCTTACGAGCAGTACTTC.

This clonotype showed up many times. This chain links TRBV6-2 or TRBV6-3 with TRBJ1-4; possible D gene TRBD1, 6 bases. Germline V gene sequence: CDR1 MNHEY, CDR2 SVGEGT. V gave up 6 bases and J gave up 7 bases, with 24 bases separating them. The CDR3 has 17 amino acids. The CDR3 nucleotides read TGTGCCAGCAGATCGCGGACAGTCAAAACTCAGGGTGAAAAACTGTTTTTT. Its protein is CASRSRTVKTQGEKLFF.

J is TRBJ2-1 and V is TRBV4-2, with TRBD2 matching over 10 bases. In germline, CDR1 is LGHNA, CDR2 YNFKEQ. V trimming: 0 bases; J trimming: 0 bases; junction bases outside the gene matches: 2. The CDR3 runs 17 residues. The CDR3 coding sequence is TGTGCCAGCAGCCAAGACGCTAGCGGGAGCTCCTACAATGAGCAGTTCTTC. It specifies CASSQDASGSSYNEQFF.

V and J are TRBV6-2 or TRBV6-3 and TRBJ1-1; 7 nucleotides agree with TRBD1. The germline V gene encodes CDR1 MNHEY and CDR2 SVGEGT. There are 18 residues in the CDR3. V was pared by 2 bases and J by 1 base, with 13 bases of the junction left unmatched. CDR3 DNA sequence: TGTGCCAGCAGTTACCCGATGGGACAGTCCGTGTGGAACACTGAAGCTTTCTTT. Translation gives CASSYPMGQSVWNTEAFF.

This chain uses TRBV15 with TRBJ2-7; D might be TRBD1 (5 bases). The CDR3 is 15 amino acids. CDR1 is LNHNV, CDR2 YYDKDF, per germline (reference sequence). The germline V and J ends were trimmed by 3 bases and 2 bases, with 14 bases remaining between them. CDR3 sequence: CATSSRVVMTYEQYF. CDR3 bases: TGTGCCACCAGCAGCAGGGTAGTAATGACCTACGAGCAGTACTTC.

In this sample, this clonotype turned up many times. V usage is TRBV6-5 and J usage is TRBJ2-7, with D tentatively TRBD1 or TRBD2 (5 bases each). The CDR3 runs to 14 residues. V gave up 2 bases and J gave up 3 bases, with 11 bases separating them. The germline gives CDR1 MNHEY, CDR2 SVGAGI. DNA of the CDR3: TGTGCCAGCAGTTACAGGGACGGTAACTACGAGCAGTACTTC. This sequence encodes CASSYRDGNYEQYF.

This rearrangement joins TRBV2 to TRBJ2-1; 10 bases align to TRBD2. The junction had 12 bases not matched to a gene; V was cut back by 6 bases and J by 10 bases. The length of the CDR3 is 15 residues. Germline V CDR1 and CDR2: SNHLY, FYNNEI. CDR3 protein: CASSAQLAGVSEQFF. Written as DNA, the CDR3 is TGTGCCAGCAGCGCGCAGCTAGCGGGAGTAAGCGAGCAGTTCTTC.

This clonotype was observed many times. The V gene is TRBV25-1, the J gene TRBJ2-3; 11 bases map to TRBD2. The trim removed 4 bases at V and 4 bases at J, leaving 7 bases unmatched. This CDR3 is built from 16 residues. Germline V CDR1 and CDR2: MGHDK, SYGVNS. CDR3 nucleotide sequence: TGTGCCAGCAGTGGGACGACTAGCGGGACGCCAGATACGCAGTATTTT. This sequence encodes CASSGTTSGTPDTQYF.

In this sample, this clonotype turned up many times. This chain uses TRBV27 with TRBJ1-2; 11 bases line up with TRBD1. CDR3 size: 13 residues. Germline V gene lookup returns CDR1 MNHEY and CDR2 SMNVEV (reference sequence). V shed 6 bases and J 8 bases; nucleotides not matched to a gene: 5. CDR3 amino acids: CASSGTGGLGYTF. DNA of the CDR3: TGTGCCAGCAGCGGGACAGGGGGTCTCGGCTACACCTTC.